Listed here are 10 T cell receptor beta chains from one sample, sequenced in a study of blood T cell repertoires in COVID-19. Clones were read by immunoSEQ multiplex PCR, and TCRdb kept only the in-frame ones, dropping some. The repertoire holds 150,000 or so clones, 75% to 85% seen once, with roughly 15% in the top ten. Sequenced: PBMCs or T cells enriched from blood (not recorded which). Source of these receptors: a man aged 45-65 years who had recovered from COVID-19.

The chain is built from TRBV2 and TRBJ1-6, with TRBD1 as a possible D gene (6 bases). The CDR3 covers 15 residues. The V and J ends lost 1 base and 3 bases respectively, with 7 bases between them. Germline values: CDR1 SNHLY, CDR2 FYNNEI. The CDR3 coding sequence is TGTGCCAGCAGTGAAGGGACAGTCTATAATTCACCCCTCCACTTT. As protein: CASSEGTVYNSPLHF.

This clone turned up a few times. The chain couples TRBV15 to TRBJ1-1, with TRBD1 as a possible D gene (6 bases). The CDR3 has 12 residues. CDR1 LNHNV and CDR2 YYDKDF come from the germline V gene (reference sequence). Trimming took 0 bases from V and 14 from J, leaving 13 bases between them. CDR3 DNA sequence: TGTGCCACCAGCAGAGATTTCGGCAGGGGATTCTTT. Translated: CATSRDFGRGFF.

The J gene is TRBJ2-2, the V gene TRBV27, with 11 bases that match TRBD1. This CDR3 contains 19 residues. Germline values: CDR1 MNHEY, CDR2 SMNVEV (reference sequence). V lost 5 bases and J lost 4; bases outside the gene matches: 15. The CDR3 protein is CASSPLPGQGGRGTGELFF. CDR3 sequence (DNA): TGTGCCAGCAGTCCGCTACCGGGACAGGGGGGTCGTGGCACCGGGGAGCTGTTTTTT.

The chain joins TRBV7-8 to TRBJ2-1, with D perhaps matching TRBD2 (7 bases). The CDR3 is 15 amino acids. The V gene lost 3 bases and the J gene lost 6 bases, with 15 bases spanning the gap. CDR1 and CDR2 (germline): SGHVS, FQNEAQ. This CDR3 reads CASSFMGGASNEQFF. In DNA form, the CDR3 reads TGTGCCAGCAGCTTCATGGGGGGGGCCTCCAATGAGCAGTTCTTC.

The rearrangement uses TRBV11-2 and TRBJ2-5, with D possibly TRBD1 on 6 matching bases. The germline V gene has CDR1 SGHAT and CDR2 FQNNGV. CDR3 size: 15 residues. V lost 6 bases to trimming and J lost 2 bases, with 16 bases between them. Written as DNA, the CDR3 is TGTGCCAGCAGGGGGGCCGGACGGTATCAAGAGACCCAGTACTTC. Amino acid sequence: CASRGAGRYQETQYF.

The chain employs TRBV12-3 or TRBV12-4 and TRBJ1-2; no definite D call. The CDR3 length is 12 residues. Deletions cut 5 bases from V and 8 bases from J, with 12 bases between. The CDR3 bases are TGTGCCAGCAGTCCATCGACATCGGGCTACACCTTC. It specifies CASSPSTSGYTF.

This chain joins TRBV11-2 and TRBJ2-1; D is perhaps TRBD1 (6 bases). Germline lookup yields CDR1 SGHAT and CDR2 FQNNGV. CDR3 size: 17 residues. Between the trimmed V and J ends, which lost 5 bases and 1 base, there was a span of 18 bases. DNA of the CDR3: TGTGCCAGCAGCCCGGCGTCAATGGGGACATCCTACAATGAGCAGTTCTTC. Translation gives CASSPASMGTSYNEQFF. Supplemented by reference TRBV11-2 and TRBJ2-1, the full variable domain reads EAGVAQSPRYKIIEKRQSVAFWCNPISGHATLYWYQQILGQGPKLLIQFQNNGVVDDSQLPKDRFSAERLKGVDSTLKIQPAKLEDSAVYLCASSPASMGTSYNEQFFGPGTRLTVL.

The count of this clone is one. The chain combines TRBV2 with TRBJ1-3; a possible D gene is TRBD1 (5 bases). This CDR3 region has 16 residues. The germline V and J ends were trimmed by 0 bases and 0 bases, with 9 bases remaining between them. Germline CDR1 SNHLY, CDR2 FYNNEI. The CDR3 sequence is CASSEATGGSGNTIYF. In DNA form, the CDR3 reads TGTGCCAGCAGTGAAGCGACGGGGGGCTCTGGAAACACCATATATTTT. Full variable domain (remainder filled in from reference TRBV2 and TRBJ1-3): EPEVTQTPSHQVTQMGQEVILRCVPISNHLYFYWYRQILGQKVEFLVSFYNNEISEKSEIFDDQFSVERPDGSNFTLKIRSTKLEDSAMYFCASSEATGGSGNTIYFGEGSWLTVV.

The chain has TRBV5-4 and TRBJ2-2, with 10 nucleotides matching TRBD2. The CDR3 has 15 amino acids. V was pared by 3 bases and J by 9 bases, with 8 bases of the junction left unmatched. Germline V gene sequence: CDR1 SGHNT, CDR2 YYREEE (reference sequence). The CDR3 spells CASSSRSGGNRELFF. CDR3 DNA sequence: TGTGCCAGCAGCTCCCGTAGCGGGGGGAATCGGGAGCTGTTTTTT. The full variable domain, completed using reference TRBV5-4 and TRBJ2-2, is ETGVTQSPTHLIKTRGQQVTLRCSSQSGHNTVSWYQQALGQGPQFIFQYYREEENGRGNFPPRFSGLQFPNYSSELNVNALELDDSALYLCASSSRSGGNRELFFGEGSRLTVL.

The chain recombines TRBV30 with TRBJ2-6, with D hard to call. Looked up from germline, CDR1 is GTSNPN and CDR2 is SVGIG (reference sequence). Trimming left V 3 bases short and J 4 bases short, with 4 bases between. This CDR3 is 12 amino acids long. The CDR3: CAWSVGANVLTF. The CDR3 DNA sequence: TGTGCCTGGAGCGTGGGGGCCAACGTCCTGACTTTC.